This passage covers 8 T cell receptor beta chains from one sample sequenced in a study of blood T cell repertoires in COVID-19. Sequencing used immunoSEQ multiplex PCR; TCRdb keeps in-frame clones, though not all of them. The table records around 250,000 clones, roughly 80% of them present only once. Sequenced input: peripheral blood. Receptors originate from a man in his 60s who had recovered from COVID-19.

The chain has TRBV27 and TRBJ2-1, with 8 bases identical to TRBD1. Per the germline V gene, CDR1 is MNHEY and CDR2 is SMNVEV (reference sequence). The CDR3 is made up of 16 amino acids. Trimming removed 2 bases from V and 7 bases from J; junction bases left unmatched: 10. CDR3 protein: CASSLGSDRVSNEQFF. The DNA for the CDR3 is TGTGCCAGCAGTTTAGGGTCGGACAGGGTCAGTAATGAGCAGTTCTTC.

The CDR3 sequence: CASSISTGEQYF. The CDR3 nucleotides read TGTGCCAGTAGTATATCTACAGGGGAGCAGTACTTC. The chain employs TRBV19 and TRBJ2-7; TRBD1 might be the D (6 bases). Deletions cut 2 bases from V and 7 bases from J, with 9 bases between. The V gene's germline CDR1 is LNHDA and CDR2 SQIVND (reference sequence). CDR3 length: 12 amino acids.

The rearrangement joins TRBV6-1 to TRBJ2-3; 9 positions agree with TRBD2. Germline V gene lookup returns CDR1 MNHNS and CDR2 SASEGT. After removal of 4 bases from V and 2 bases from J, the junction contained 7 bases not matched to a gene. The CDR3 totals 16 residues. The CDR3 coding sequence is TGTGCCAGCAGTGTCCGGCTAGCGGGAATCACAGATACGCAGTATTTT. Amino acid sequence: CASSVRLAGITDTQYF.

This chain joins TRBV6-5 and TRBJ2-3; D is ambiguous. CDR1 is MNHEY, CDR2 SVGAGI, per germline. Trimming shortened V by 6 bases and J by 4 bases, and 11 bases separated the two germline ends. The length of the CDR3 is 13 residues. The CDR3 is CASSLDRADTQYF. CDR3 DNA: TGTGCCAGCAGCCTAGATCGGGCAGATACGCAGTATTTT.

The V call is TRBV14, the J call TRBJ2-7, with 11 bases matching TRBD2. Trimming cost V 5 bases and J 3 bases; bases outside gene matches: 6. The germline CDR1 and CDR2 sequences are SGHDN and FVKESK. This CDR3 comprises 15 residues. The CDR3 coding sequence is TGTGCCAGCAGCTCACCGGGACTAGCGGTCTACGAGCAGTACTTC. It codes for CASSSPGLAVYEQYF.

CDR3 nucleotide sequence: TGTGCCTGGGAGCATTATGGCTACACCTTC. The encoded protein is CAWEHYGYTF. This chain uses TRBV30 with TRBJ1-2; D is uncertain. The CDR3 runs to 10 residues. V was pared by 5 bases and J by 5 bases, with 6 bases between. CDR1 GTSNPN and CDR2 SVGIG come from the germline V gene (reference sequence).

The chain is built from TRBV4-1 and TRBJ1-2; 10 bases line up with TRBD1. CDR1 is MGHRA, CDR2 YSYEKL, per germline. The CDR3 spans 17 residues. Trimming cost V 1 base and J 2 bases; bases outside gene matches: 7. CDR3 sequence reads: CASSQVDRGVRNYGYTF. The CDR3 DNA reads TGCGCCAGCAGCCAAGTGGACAGGGGGGTTAGAAACTATGGCTACACCTTC.

The chain's CDR3 is CAWRGQGNYEKLFF. As DNA, the CDR3 is TGTGCCTGGAGAGGACAGGGAAACTATGAAAAACTGTTTTTT. V and J are TRBV30 and TRBJ1-4; 8 bases map to TRBD1. This CDR3 region has 14 residues. The germline CDR1 and CDR2 sequences are GTSNPN and SVGIG (reference sequence). V shed 3 bases and J 6 bases; nucleotides not matched to a gene: 6.